The source of this TCR beta chain is a study of T cell responses to AZD1222 COVID-19 vaccine. The overall study: Pooled in the analysis were second doses at about 4 or about 12 weeks. Study observations and caveats: Donors in the cohort were predominantly white British and more often female, and clonal diversity was possibly underestimated. No day 14 peak samples; only post-peak repertoires were characterized.

In regard to this clone: Its antigen is as yet unknown.

Repertoires were generated with immunoSEQ multiplex PCR, while TCRdb's copy carries only in-frame clones and drops some. The data contain 55,000 to 90,000 clones, roughly 84% of them singletons. V lost 1 base, J lost 4 bases, and 13 bases lay in between. Germline V gene lookup returns CDR1 SGHAT and CDR2 FQNNGV. The CDR3 length is 15 residues. This receptor was obtained from an adult in good health. The rearrangement joins TRBV11-2 to TRBJ1-1; D gene ambiguous. The specimen was peripheral blood, collected on day 0 of AZD1222 vaccination. The CDR3 sequence: CASSLVKGARTEAFF. CDR3 nucleotide sequence: TGTGCCAGCAGCTTAGTCAAGGGAGCGCGCACTGAAGCTTTCTTT.